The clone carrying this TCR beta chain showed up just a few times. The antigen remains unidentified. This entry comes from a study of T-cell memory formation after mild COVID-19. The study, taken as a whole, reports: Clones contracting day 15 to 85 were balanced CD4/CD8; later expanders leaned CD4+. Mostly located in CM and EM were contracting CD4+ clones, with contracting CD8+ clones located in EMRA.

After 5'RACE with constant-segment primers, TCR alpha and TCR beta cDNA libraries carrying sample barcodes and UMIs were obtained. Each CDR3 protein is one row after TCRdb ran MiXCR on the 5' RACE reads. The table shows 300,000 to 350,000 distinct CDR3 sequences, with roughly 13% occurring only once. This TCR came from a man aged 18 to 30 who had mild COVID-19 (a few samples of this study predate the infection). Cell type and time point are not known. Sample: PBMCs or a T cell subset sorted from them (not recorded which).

CDR3 in DNA: TGTGCCAGCAGTCGACAGCAAGAGTACAATGAGCAGTTCTTC. Its protein product is CASSRQQEYNEQFF. The chain recombines TRBV6-5 with TRBJ2-1; possible D gene TRBD1, 5 bases. The CDR3 contains 14 residues. Between the trimmed V and J ends, which lost 5 bases and 4 bases, there was a span of 12 bases. Germline CDR1 and CDR2: MNHEY and SVGAGI.